This passage covers 17 T cell receptor beta chains from one sample sequenced in a study of human T cells and chemical hapten exposure. Sequencing started from total RNA isolated from unfractionated whole blood. A single record per CDR3 protein comes from TCRdb applying MiXCR to the 5' RACE reads. The data show 110,000 to 150,000 distinct CDR3 sequences, about 4.3% seen once. These TCRs come from a female donor in good health.

Ten or more counts support this clonotype. This rearrangement joins TRBV20-1 to TRBJ2-7; D gene unclear. Trimming took 6 bases from V and 6 from J, leaving 21 bases between them. CDR1 is DFQATT and CDR2 is SNEGSKA in the germline V gene (reference sequence). This CDR3 is built from 14 residues. The CDR3 reads CSALRSATISEQYF. CDR3 coding DNA: TGCAGTGCCCTACGGTCGGCGACAATCAGCGAGCAGTACTTC.

The table lists this clonotype with a few counts. The V and J genes are TRBV12-5 and TRBJ1-1; the D is unclear. V was cut by 4 bases and J by 11 bases, with 11 bases left in between. This CDR3 is 11 amino acids long. CDR1 and CDR2 from the germline V gene are LGHNT and FRNRAP. The DNA of the CDR3 is TGTGCTAGTGGTTGTGGGAGGGCGGCTTTCTTT. It is translated as CASGCGRAAFF.

This clonotype showed up many times. V usage is TRBV6-2 or TRBV6-3 and J usage is TRBJ1-1, with 10 bases that match TRBD1. The CDR3 has 16 residues. With 6 bases clipped from V and 1 base from J, the junction kept 8 bases outside the gene matches. The V gene's germline CDR1 is MNHEY and CDR2 SVGEGT. The CDR3 region is CASSSGTGVGNTEAFF. CDR3 DNA sequence: TGTGCCAGCAGCTCCGGGACAGGGGTCGGGAACACTGAAGCTTTCTTT.

The gene calls are TRBV7-9 and TRBJ2-5; D is uncertain. The CDR3 sequence is 14 residues long. Germline lookup yields CDR1 SEHNR and CDR2 FQNEAQ (reference sequence). Trimming left V 1 base short and J 2 bases short, with 8 bases between. CDR3: CASSLVRSQETQYF. The CDR3 DNA reads TGTGCCAGCAGCTTAGTACGGAGTCAAGAGACCCAGTACTTC.

This clonotype was picked up many times. The J gene is TRBJ1-2, the V gene TRBV27; no reliable D call. The CDR3 length is 15 residues. V was trimmed by 10 bases and J by 5 bases, leaving 23 bases between them. CDR1 is MNHEY and CDR2 is SMNVEV in the germline V gene (reference sequence). As DNA, the CDR3 is TGTGCCACTTCCAACCGACCCCCTGGACTTTATGGCTACACCTTC. Its translation is CATSNRPPGLYGYTF.

This clonotype was observed at least ten times. The V call is TRBV27, the J call TRBJ2-7, with D perhaps matching TRBD1 or TRBD2 (5 bases each). The germline gives CDR1 MNHEY, CDR2 SMNVEV (reference sequence). The CDR3 contains 12 residues. Trimming left V 2 bases short and J 6 bases short, with 8 bases between. The chain's CDR3 is CASSLPGPEQYF. In DNA form, the CDR3 reads TGTGCCAGCAGTTTACCGGGGCCCGAGCAGTACTTC.

The chain is built from TRBV7-8 and TRBJ2-3; 9 positions agree with TRBD2. The CDR3 has 16 residues. Germline assignment: CDR1 SGHVS and CDR2 FQNEAQ. J was trimmed by 4 bases and V by 1 base; bases with no gene match: 6. CDR3 DNA sequence: TGTGCCAGCAGCTTAGTCCCTAGCGGGGCATCAGATACGCAGTATTTT. Its protein product is CASSLVPSGASDTQYF.

This clonotype was counted many times. V usage is TRBV5-1 and J usage is TRBJ2-5, with unresolved D. The germline V gene has CDR1 SGHRS and CDR2 YFSETQ. Deletions cut 0 bases from V and 5 bases from J, with 26 bases between. There are 19 residues in the CDR3. The CDR3 spells CASSLAGIGQAPSRETQYF. The CDR3, as DNA: TGCGCCAGCAGCTTGGCCGGTATCGGGCAAGCTCCATCTCGGGAGACCCAGTACTTC. The whole variable domain, filled in from reference TRBV5-1 and TRBJ2-5, reads KAGVTQTPRYLIKTRGQQVTLSCSPISGHRSVSWYQQTPGQGLQFLFEYFSETQRNKGNFPGRFSGRQFSNSRSEMNVSTLELGDSALYLCASSLAGIGQAPSRETQYFGPGTRLLVL.

The rearrangement links TRBV10-3 to TRBJ2-3, with 11 bases fitting TRBD2. From germline, CDR1 is ENHRY and CDR2 SYGVKD. The CDR3 is made up of 18 amino acids. V lost 4 bases and J lost 4; bases outside the gene matches: 13. The CDR3 nucleotides read TGTGCCATCAGTGGGACCCGACCGGGACTAGCGGTCTCAGATACGCAGTATTTT. Its translation: CAISGTRPGLAVSDTQYF.

This clonotype has more than one count but fewer than ten. The chain has TRBV6-5 and TRBJ1-3, with D unclear. CDR1 MNHEY and CDR2 SVGAGI come from the germline V gene. The ends were cut back, 5 bases at V and 0 bases at J, with 11 bases in the middle. This CDR3 contains 15 residues. CDR3 sequence reads: CASSTHTGSGNTIYF. The CDR3 nucleotides are TGTGCCAGCAGTACCCACACTGGCTCTGGAAACACCATATATTTT.

There are many counts of this clonotype. V gene TRBV6-5 combines with J gene TRBJ2-1, with 9 bases fitting TRBD1. V shed 4 bases, J shed 8 bases, and the junction held 12 bases outside the gene matches. Germline assignment: CDR1 MNHEY and CDR2 SVGAGI. The length of the CDR3 is 16 residues. DNA for the CDR3: TGTGCCAGCAGTTCCCCTCTGACAGGGGGTTTGCATGAGCAGTTCTTC. Protein: CASSSPLTGGLHEQFF.

This clonotype turned up a few times. The chain has TRBV3-1 and TRBJ1-1; D remains unclear. Germline V gives CDR1 LGHDT, CDR2 YNNKEL (reference sequence). This CDR3 has 17 amino acids. V was shortened by 4 bases and J by 2 bases, with 20 bases between the two germline ends. The CDR3: CASSLAGVGKTNTEAFF. As DNA, the CDR3 is TGTGCCAGCAGCCTGGCGGGCGTCGGTAAGACAAACACTGAAGCTTTCTTT.

Ten or more counts support this clonotype. The chain recombines TRBV2 with TRBJ1-6; the D gene is possibly TRBD1 (5 bases). The V end lost 11 bases, the J end lost 1 base, and 6 bases lay between the germline ends. The germline V gene encodes CDR1 SNHLY and CDR2 FYNNEI. The CDR3 spans 12 residues. The CDR3 is CAGGSYNSPLHF. In DNA, the CDR3 is TGTGCCGGGGGGTCCTATAATTCACCCCTCCACTTT.

This clonotype came up many times. This chain uses TRBV12-3 or TRBV12-4 with TRBJ2-3, with a possible D match to TRBD2 (5 bases). Trimming took off 6 bases at V and 1 base at J, with 11 bases between the two ends. This CDR3 has 14 residues. The CDR3 protein is CASSPHGGTDTQYF. As DNA, the CDR3 is TGTGCCAGCAGCCCACACGGGGGCACAGATACGCAGTATTTT.

The sample holds many counts of this clonotype. The genes are TRBV10-3 and TRBJ1-3, with D maybe TRBD1 (6 bases). The CDR3 contains 17 residues. Trimming took off 2 bases at V and 3 bases at J, with 17 bases between the two ends. From germline, CDR1 is ENHRY and CDR2 SYGVKD. This CDR3 reads CAISEPRRGADGNTIYF. DNA for the CDR3: TGTGCCATCAGTGAGCCGAGGCGGGGGGCGGATGGAAACACCATATATTTT.

This clonotype has only a few counts. CDR3 sequence reads: CASSGISGMDEQFF. CDR3 nucleotide sequence: TGTGCCAGCAGTGGTATCTCAGGGATGGATGAGCAGTTCTTC. The gene calls are TRBV12-3 or TRBV12-4 and TRBJ2-1; the D gene is possibly TRBD1 (5 bases). V lost 5 bases, J lost 8 bases, and 16 bases lay in between. CDR3 length: 14 residues.

In this sample, this clonotype turned up many times. The CDR3 sequence: CASSLTVGKNIQYF. The CDR3 DNA follows: TGTGCCAGCAGTTTGACAGTAGGCAAAAACATTCAGTACTTC. J is TRBJ2-4 and V is TRBV28; possible D gene TRBD1, 5 bases. Trimming removed 3 bases at V and 3 bases at J, with 9 bases between. The V gene's germline CDR1 is MDHEN and CDR2 SYDVKM. CDR3 length equals 14 residues. The whole variable domain, filled in from reference TRBV28 and TRBJ2-4, reads DVKVTQSSRYLVKRTGEKVFLECVQDMDHENMFWYRQDPGLGLRLIYFSYDVKMKEKGDIPEGYSVSREKKERFSLILESASTNQTSMYLCASSLTVGKNIQYFGAGTRLSVL.